The clone carrying this T cell receptor (beta chain) was recorded a few times. Seattle's cohort entered during active infection and was followed longitudinally. The data were obtained in a study of blood T cell repertoires in COVID-19. Overall study: The analysed material was cDNA or gDNA that came from T cells, B-cell-depleted T cells, or PBMCs.

Original processing notes: The assay estimated nucleated cells by amplifying reference gene primers. Repertoires were generated with immunoSEQ multiplex PCR, while TCRdb's copy carries only in-frame clones and drops some. For V, J and clone size, that table is used; D and trimming come from the DNA. The data show 150,000 to 200,000 clones, about 85% seen once. CDR1 LGHDT and CDR2 YNNKEL come from the germline V gene (reference sequence). V was trimmed by 0 bases and J by 2 bases, leaving 13 bases between them. The CDR3 sequence is 16 residues long. The source of this sequence is a woman aged 80 or older with COVID-19, enrolled during active disease. The material sequenced was peripheral blood. The rearrangement uses TRBV3-1 (or the pseudogene TRBV3-2) and TRBJ1-1; perhaps TRBD1 as D (6 bases). CDR3 amino acids: CASSQDPTGSNTEAFF. CDR3 nucleotides: TGTGCCAGCAGCCAAGATCCGACAGGATCAAACACTGAAGCTTTCTTT.